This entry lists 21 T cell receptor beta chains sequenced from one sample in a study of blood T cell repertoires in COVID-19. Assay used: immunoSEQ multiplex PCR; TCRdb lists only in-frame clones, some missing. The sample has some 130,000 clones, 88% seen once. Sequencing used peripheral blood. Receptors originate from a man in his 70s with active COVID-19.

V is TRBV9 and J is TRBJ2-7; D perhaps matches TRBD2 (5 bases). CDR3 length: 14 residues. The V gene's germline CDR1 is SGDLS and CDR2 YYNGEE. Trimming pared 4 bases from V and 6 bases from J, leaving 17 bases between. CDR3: CASSPRDFPSEQYF. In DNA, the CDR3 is TGTGCCAGCAGCCCCCGGGATTTTCCCTCCGAGCAGTACTTC.

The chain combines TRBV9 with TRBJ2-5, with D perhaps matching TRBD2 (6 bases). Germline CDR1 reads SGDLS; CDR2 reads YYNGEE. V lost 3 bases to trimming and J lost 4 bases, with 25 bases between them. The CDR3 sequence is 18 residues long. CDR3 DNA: TGTGCCAGCAGCGAGGGTACAGCAGAGCGGGTTAGTGGAGAGACCCAGTACTTC. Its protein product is CASSEGTAERVSGETQYF.

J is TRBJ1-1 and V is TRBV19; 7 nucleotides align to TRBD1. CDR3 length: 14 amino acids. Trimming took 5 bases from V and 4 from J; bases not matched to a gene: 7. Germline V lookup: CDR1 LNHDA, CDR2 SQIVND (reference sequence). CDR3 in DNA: TGTGCCAGTAGTCCCTCAGGGGGGATCACTGAAGCTTTCTTT. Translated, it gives CASSPSGGITEAFF. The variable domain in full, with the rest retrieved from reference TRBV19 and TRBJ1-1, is DGGITQSPKYLFRKEGQNVTLSCEQNLNHDAMYWYRQDPGQGLRLIYYSQIVNDFQKGDIAEGYSVSREKKESFPLTVTSAQKNPTAFYLCASSPSGGITEAFFGQGTRLTVV.

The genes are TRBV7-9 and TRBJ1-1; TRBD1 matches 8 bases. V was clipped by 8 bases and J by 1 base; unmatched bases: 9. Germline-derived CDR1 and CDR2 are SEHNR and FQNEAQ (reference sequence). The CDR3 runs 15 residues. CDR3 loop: CASGSDRGPNTEAFF. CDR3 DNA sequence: TGTGCCAGCGGGAGCGACAGGGGCCCGAACACTGAAGCTTTCTTT.

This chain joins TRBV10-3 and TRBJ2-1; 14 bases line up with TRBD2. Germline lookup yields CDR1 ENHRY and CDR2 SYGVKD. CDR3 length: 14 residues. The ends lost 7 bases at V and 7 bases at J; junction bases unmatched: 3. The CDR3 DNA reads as TGTGCCATCACTGGGACTAGCGGGGGAAATGAGCAGTTCTTC. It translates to CAITGTSGGNEQFF.

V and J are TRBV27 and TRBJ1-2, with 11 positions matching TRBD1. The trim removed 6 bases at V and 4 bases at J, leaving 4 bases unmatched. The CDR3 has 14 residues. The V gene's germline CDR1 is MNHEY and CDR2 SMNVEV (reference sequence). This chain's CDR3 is CASRGTGGGYGYTF. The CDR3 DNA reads TGTGCCAGCAGGGGGACAGGGGGTGGCTATGGCTACACCTTC.

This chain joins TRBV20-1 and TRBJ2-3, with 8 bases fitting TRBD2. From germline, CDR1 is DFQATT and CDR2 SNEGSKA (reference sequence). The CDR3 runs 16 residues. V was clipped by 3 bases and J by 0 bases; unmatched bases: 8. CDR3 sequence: CSASPFGGASTDTQYF. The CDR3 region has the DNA TGCAGTGCTAGTCCCTTCGGGGGGGCTAGCACAGATACGCAGTATTTT.

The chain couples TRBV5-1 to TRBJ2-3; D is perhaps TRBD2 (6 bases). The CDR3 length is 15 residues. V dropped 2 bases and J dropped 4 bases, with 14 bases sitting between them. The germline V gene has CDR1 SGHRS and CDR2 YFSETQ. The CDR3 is CASSFSGGASDTQYF. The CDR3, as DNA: TGCGCCAGCAGCTTTAGTGGAGGGGCCTCAGATACGCAGTATTTT. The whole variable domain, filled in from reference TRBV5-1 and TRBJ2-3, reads KAGVTQTPRYLIKTRGQQVTLSCSPISGHRSVSWYQQTPGQGLQFLFEYFSETQRNKGNFPGRFSGRQFSNSRSEMNVSTLELGDSALYLCASSFSGGASDTQYFGPGTRLTVL.

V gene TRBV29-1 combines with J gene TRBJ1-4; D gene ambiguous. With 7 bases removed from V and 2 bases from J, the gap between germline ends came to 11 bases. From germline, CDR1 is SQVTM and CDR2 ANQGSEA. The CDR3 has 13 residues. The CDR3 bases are TGCAGCGCATGGAGTCCCACTAATGAAAAACTGTTTTTT. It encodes CSAWSPTNEKLFF.

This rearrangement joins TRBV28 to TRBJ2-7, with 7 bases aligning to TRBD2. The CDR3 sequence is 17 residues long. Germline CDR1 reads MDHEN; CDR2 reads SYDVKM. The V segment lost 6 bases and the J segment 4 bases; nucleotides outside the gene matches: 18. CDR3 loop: CASRQRPKRLAFYEQYF. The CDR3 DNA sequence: TGTGCCAGCAGACAGAGGCCCAAGCGACTAGCATTTTACGAGCAGTACTTC.

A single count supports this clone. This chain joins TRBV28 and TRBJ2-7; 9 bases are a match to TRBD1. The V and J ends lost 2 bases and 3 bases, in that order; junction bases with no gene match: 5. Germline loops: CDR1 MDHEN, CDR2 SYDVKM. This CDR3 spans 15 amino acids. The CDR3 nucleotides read TGTGCCAGCAGTTTAGGGGACAGGGAGTACTACGAGCAGTACTTC. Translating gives CASSLGDREYYEQYF.

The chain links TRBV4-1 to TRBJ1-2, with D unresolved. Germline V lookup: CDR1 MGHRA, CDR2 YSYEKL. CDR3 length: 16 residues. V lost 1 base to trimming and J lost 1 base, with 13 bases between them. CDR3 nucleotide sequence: TGCGCCAGCAGCCAAGCTGGAGCCGGGATTAACTATGGCTACACCTTC. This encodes CASSQAGAGINYGYTF.

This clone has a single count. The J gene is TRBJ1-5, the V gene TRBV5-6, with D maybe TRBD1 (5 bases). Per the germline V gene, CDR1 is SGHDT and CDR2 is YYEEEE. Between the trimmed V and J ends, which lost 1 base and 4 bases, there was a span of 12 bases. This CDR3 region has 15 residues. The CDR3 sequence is CASSLWGLGNQPQHF. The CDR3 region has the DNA TGTGCCAGCAGCTTGTGGGGCTTGGGGAATCAGCCCCAGCATTTT. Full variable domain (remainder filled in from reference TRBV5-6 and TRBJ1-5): DAGVTQSPTHLIKTRGQQVTLRCSPKSGHDTVSWYQQALGQGPQFIFQYYEEEERQRGNFPDRFSGHQFPNYSSELNVNALLLGDSALYLCASSLWGLGNQPQHFGDGTRLSIL.

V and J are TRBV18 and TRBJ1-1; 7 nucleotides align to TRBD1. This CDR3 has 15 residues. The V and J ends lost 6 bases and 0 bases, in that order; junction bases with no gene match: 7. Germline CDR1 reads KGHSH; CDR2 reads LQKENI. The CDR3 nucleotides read TGTGCCAGCTCGCTACAGGGGAGTATGAACACTGAAGCTTTCTTT. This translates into CASSLQGSMNTEAFF.

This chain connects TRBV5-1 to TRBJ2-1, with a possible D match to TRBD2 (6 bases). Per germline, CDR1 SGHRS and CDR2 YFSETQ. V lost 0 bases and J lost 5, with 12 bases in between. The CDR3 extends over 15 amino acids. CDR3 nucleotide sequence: TGCGCCAGCAGCTTGGAGTACGGAGGGAACAATGAGCAGTTCTTC. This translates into CASSLEYGGNNEQFF.

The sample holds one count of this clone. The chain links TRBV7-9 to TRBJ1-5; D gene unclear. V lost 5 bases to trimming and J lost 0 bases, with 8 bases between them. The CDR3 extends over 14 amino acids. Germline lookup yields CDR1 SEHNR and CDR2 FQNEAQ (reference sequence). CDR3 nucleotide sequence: TGTGCCAGCAGCGAGGAACGTAGCAATCAGCCCCAGCATTTT. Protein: CASSEERSNQPQHF.

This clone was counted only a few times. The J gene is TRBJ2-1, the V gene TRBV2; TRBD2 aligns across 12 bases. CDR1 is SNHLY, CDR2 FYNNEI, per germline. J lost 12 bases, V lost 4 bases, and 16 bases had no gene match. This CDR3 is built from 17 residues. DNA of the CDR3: TGTGCCAGCAGTGCCCTGACTAGCGGGAGCACTATACTCAGGCAGTTCTTC. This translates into CASSALTSGSTILRQFF.

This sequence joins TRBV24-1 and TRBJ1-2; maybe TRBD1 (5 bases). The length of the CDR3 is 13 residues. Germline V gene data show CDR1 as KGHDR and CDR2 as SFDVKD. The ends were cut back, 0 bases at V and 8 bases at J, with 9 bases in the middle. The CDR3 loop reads CATSDLAGRGYTF. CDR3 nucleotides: TGTGCCACCAGTGATTTGGCAGGGCGAGGCTACACCTTC.

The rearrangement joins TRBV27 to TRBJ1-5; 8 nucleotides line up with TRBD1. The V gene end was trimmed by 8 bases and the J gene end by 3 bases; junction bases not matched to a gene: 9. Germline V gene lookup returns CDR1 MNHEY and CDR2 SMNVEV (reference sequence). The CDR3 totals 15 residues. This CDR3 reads CASRQGRENNQPQHF. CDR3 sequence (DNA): TGTGCCAGCCGACAGGGGCGTGAGAACAATCAGCCCCAGCATTTT.

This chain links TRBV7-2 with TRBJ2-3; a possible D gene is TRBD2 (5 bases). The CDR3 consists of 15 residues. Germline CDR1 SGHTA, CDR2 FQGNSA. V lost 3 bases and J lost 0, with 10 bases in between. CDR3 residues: CASSFLGGSTDTQYF. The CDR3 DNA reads TGTGCCAGCAGCTTCCTTGGCGGGAGCACAGATACGCAGTATTTT. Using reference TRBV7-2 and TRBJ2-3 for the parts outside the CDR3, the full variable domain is GAGVSQSPSNKVTEKGKDVELRCDPISGHTALYWYRQSLGQGLEFLIYFQGNSAPDKSGLPSDRFSAERTGGSVSTLTIQRTQQEDSAVYLCASSFLGGSTDTQYFGPGTRLTVL.

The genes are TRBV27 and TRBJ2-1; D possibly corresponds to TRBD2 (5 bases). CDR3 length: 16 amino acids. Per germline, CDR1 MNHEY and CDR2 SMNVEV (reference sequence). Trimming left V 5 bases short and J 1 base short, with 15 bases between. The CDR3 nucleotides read TGTGCCAGCAGTCTCCTGACGGGGATTTCCTACAATGAGCAGTTCTTC. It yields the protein CASSLLTGISYNEQFF.